A few counts support the clone carrying this T cell receptor (beta chain). Trimming removed 5 bases at V and 3 bases at J, with 12 bases between. CDR3 length equals 13 residues. Per germline, CDR1 SGHNT and CDR2 YYREEE (reference sequence). The data derive from a study of cytomegalovirus exposure and HLA in healthy donors. Vbeta (60) and Jbeta (13) primers were used in the PCR. The protocol was immunoSEQ multiplex PCR, while the TCRdb copy is restricted to in-frame clones and leaves out a portion. The table lists 100,000 or so clones, roughly 70% of them singletons. This chain connects TRBV5-4 to TRBJ2-7, with TRBD1 as a possible D gene (6 bases). The sequenced sample consisted of PBMCs. The TCR comes from a man aged 40-55 years in good health and CMV-seropositive. This CDR3 reads CASSSTGDYEQYV. CDR3 nucleotides: TGTGCCAGCAGTTCGACAGGAGACTACGAGCAGTACGTC.